This T cell receptor (beta chain) was sequenced during a study of T cell responses to AZD1222 COVID-19 vaccine. Data came from immunoSEQ multiplex PCR; TCRdb stores just in-frame clones and leaves some out. This sample has 150,000 to 200,000 clones, with 94% found just once. CDR1 is MNHNS, CDR2 SASEGT, per germline. The V end lost 5 bases, the J end lost 0 bases, and 9 bases lay between the germline ends. The CDR3 consists of 14 residues. The TCR comes from an adult who received the AZD1222 COVID-19 vaccine. The sequenced sample was peripheral blood, obtained 28 days after the second AZD1222 dose. This chain uses TRBV6-1 with TRBJ2-3; D not resolved. The CDR3 is CASSPTGSTDTQYF. The CDR3 DNA sequence: TGTGCCAGCAGTCCGACTGGTAGCACAGATACGCAGTATTTT.